Following are 26 T cell receptor beta chains from one sample sequenced in a study of blood T cell repertoires in COVID-19. This table comes from immunoSEQ multiplex PCR, and its TCRdb copy is limited to in-frame clones, with some not included. The sample shows under 300,000 clones, roughly 88% of them seen only once. The sequencing input was peripheral blood. The receptors stem from a man older than 75 with acute or convalescent COVID-19.

This chain uses TRBV3-1 (or the pseudogene TRBV3-2) with TRBJ1-3, with TRBD1 matching 9 bases. V lost 2 bases, J lost 0 bases, and 11 bases stayed unmatched. Germline CDR1 LGHDT, CDR2 YNNKEL (reference sequence). The CDR3 length is 19 residues. This chain's CDR3 is CASSQNSGQGTISGNTIYF. DNA of the CDR3: TGTGCCAGCAGCCAAAACTCAGGACAGGGGACCATCTCTGGAAACACCATATATTTT.

V and J are TRBV7-9 and TRBJ2-7; 8 bases match TRBD2. Germline V gene data show CDR1 as SEHNR and CDR2 as FQNEAQ (reference sequence). J lost 3 bases, V lost 2 bases, and 6 bases had no gene match. The length of the CDR3 is 15 residues. This chain's CDR3 is CASSLLSGGGYEQYF. The CDR3 nucleotides read TGTGCCAGCAGCTTACTCTCGGGAGGGGGCTACGAGCAGTACTTC.

The chain is built from TRBV4-2 and TRBJ1-2; a weak D match, TRBD1 (5 bases). V was pared by 2 bases and J by 3 bases, with 13 bases between. CDR3 length: 15 residues. Per the germline V gene, CDR1 is LGHNA and CDR2 is YNFKEQ. CDR3 sequence reads: CASSQTIGGDYGYTF. The CDR3 DNA sequence: TGTGCCAGCAGCCAAACAATCGGGGGTGACTATGGCTACACCTTC.

The chain uses TRBV9 and TRBJ2-2; 7 bases agree with TRBD1. This CDR3 region has 14 residues. The V gene's germline CDR1 is SGDLS and CDR2 YYNGEE. V lost 1 base, J lost 6 bases, and 3 bases stayed unmatched. Written as DNA, the CDR3 is TGTGCCAGCAGCGTATTACAGGGGCCCGGGGAGCTGTTTTTT. Translation: CASSVLQGPGELFF.

J is TRBJ1-5 and V is TRBV27; 8 nucleotides agree with TRBD1. Germline trimming cut 5 bases from V and 3 bases from J; bases unmatched to any gene: 3. CDR3 length equals 14 residues. Germline CDR1 and CDR2: MNHEY and SMNVEV (reference sequence). CDR3 coding DNA: TGTGCCAGCAGTATGGACAGGGTCAATCAGCCCCAGCATTTT. This gives the protein CASSMDRVNQPQHF.

The chain uses TRBV7-9 and TRBJ1-2, with D tentatively TRBD1 (5 bases). The CDR3 consists of 15 residues. The germline V gene has CDR1 SEHNR and CDR2 FQNEAQ (reference sequence). V lost 1 base and J 3 bases, leaving 12 bases between the germline ends. The CDR3 coding sequence is TGTGCCAGCAGCTTAGAGGAAGGGGCCCACTATGGCTACACCTTC. Translating it yields CASSLEEGAHYGYTF.

The count of this clone is one. The chain has TRBV5-4 and TRBJ2-3, with D unclear. Germline CDR1 SGHNT, CDR2 YYREEE (reference sequence). There are 13 residues in the CDR3. V was cut by 5 bases and J by 0 bases, with 7 bases left in between. The CDR3 sequence is CASSGLSTDTQYF. Here the CDR3 DNA reads TGTGCCAGCAGTGGCCTTAGCACAGATACGCAGTATTTT. Together with reference TRBV5-4 and TRBJ2-3, the CDR3 gives the full variable domain: ETGVTQSPTHLIKTRGQQVTLRCSSQSGHNTVSWYQQALGQGPQFIFQYYREEENGRGNFPPRFSGLQFPNYSSELNVNALELDDSALYLCASSGLSTDTQYFGPGTRLTVL.

The rearrangement joins TRBV5-1 to TRBJ2-2, with D maybe TRBD1 (6 bases). V was clipped by 2 bases and J by 7 bases, with 18 bases between them. Germline values: CDR1 SGHRS, CDR2 YFSETQ. The CDR3 extends over 16 amino acids. The CDR3 spells CASSFLPGQLGGELFF. The CDR3 DNA reads TGCGCCAGCAGCTTTTTACCGGGACAACTCGGCGGGGAGCTGTTTTTT. Supplemented by reference TRBV5-1 and TRBJ2-2, the full variable domain reads KAGVTQTPRYLIKTRGQQVTLSCSPISGHRSVSWYQQTPGQGLQFLFEYFSETQRNKGNFPGRFSGRQFSNSRSEMNVSTLELGDSALYLCASSFLPGQLGGELFFGEGSRLTVL.

V gene TRBV6-5 combines with J gene TRBJ2-1; 7 bases map to TRBD1. From germline, CDR1 is MNHEY and CDR2 SVGAGI. This CDR3 has 15 amino acids. Trimming removed 2 bases from V and 4 bases from J; junction bases left unmatched: 5. The DNA of the CDR3 is TGTGCCAGCAGTTACGGGACAGAAATGTACAATGAGCAGTTCTTC. This gives the protein CASSYGTEMYNEQFF.

The rearrangement joins TRBV5-1 to TRBJ1-1, with 8 bases that match TRBD1. Looked up from germline, CDR1 is SGHRS and CDR2 is YFSETQ. The junction had 5 bases not matched to a gene; V was cut back by 3 bases and J by 4 bases. This CDR3 region has 14 residues. The CDR3 bases are TGCGCCAGCAGCTCCGTCACAGGGGGCACTGAAGCTTTCTTT. Its translation is CASSSVTGGTEAFF. Together with reference TRBV5-1 and TRBJ1-1, the CDR3 gives the full variable domain: KAGVTQTPRYLIKTRGQQVTLSCSPISGHRSVSWYQQTPGQGLQFLFEYFSETQRNKGNFPGRFSGRQFSNSRSEMNVSTLELGDSALYLCASSSVTGGTEAFFGQGTRLTVV.

The J gene is TRBJ2-7, the V gene TRBV19; a weak D match, TRBD2 (5 bases). The germline CDR1 and CDR2 sequences are LNHDA and SQIVND (reference sequence). Trimming stripped 3 bases from V and 6 bases from J, with 12 bases between. The CDR3 length is 13 residues. This CDR3 is CASSINRGSEQYF. The DNA of the CDR3 is TGTGCCAGTAGTATTAATCGTGGGAGCGAGCAGTACTTC. Variable domain in full (rest from reference TRBV19 and TRBJ2-7): DGGITQSPKYLFRKEGQNVTLSCEQNLNHDAMYWYRQDPGQGLRLIYYSQIVNDFQKGDIAEGYSVSREKKESFPLTVTSAQKNPTAFYLCASSINRGSEQYFGPGTRLTVT.

CDR3 region: CASSLGRDSNQPQHF. The CDR3 DNA reads TGCGCCAGCAGCTTGGGCAGGGATAGCAATCAGCCCCAGCATTTT. This chain links TRBV5-1 with TRBJ1-5; D may be TRBD1 (5 bases). The V and J ends lost 0 bases and 0 bases respectively, with 7 bases between them. The CDR3 totals 15 residues. The germline gives CDR1 SGHRS, CDR2 YFSETQ. The full variable domain, its missing parts supplied by reference TRBV5-1 and TRBJ1-5, is KAGVTQTPRYLIKTRGQQVTLSCSPISGHRSVSWYQQTPGQGLQFLFEYFSETQRNKGNFPGRFSGRQFSNSRSEMNVSTLELGDSALYLCASSLGRDSNQPQHFGDGTRLSIL.

The gene calls are TRBV19 and TRBJ1-1; D remains ambiguous. Trimming left V 3 bases short and J 4 bases short, with 15 bases between. This CDR3 region has 15 residues. CDR1 and CDR2 from the germline V gene are LNHDA and SQIVND (reference sequence). This chain's CDR3 is CASSMSWLRGTEAFF. Written as DNA, the CDR3 is TGTGCCAGTAGTATGTCTTGGCTTCGGGGCACTGAAGCTTTCTTT. Full variable domain (outside the CDR3, taken from reference TRBV19 and TRBJ1-1): DGGITQSPKYLFRKEGQNVTLSCEQNLNHDAMYWYRQDPGQGLRLIYYSQIVNDFQKGDIAEGYSVSREKKESFPLTVTSAQKNPTAFYLCASSMSWLRGTEAFFGQGTRLTVV.

V is TRBV10-3 and J is TRBJ1-1, with 11 bases lining up with TRBD1. There are 14 residues in the CDR3. Per germline, CDR1 ENHRY and CDR2 SYGVKD. Losses at the gene ends were 2 bases for V and 11 bases for J; bases not matched to a gene: 7. The CDR3 protein is CAISEPGTGGTAFF. The CDR3 DNA reads as TGTGCCATCAGTGAGCCCGGGACAGGGGGGACGGCTTTCTTT.

The V call is TRBV12-3 or TRBV12-4, the J call TRBJ2-7; TRBD2 agrees at 7 bases. The V and J ends lost 3 bases and 8 bases, in that order; junction bases with no gene match: 7. The CDR3 runs to 13 residues. DNA for the CDR3: TGTGCCAGCAGTTTCTCGGGGGGTCTGAAGCAGTACTTC. This encodes CASSFSGGLKQYF.

This rearrangement joins TRBV29-1 to TRBJ1-2; D is unclear. CDR1 is SQVTM, CDR2 ANQGSEA, per germline. The V gene lost 3 bases and the J gene lost 1 base, with 6 bases spanning the gap. The CDR3 runs 12 residues. CDR3 in DNA: TGCAGCGTTGAGCGGGTTAACTATGGCTACACCTTC. Protein product: CSVERVNYGYTF.

The chain has TRBV10-1 and TRBJ2-7, with D possibly TRBD1 on 5 matching bases. Germline values: CDR1 WNHNN, CDR2 SYGVQD (reference sequence). The V and J ends lost 5 bases and 5 bases respectively, with 13 bases between them. CDR3 length: 13 amino acids. Written as DNA, the CDR3 is TGCGCCAGCAGTCAGGGATTGAACCACGAGCAGTACTTC. It yields the protein CASSQGLNHEQYF.

The chain joins TRBV7-2 to TRBJ1-5, with D perhaps matching TRBD1 (6 bases). CDR1 SGHTA and CDR2 FQGNSA come from the germline V gene. V was cut by 5 bases and J by 6 bases, with 17 bases left in between. The length of the CDR3 is 15 residues. DNA of the CDR3: TGTGCCAGCAGCGATGACGGCAGGGGATTTCAGCCCCAGCATTTT. As protein: CASSDDGRGFQPQHF.

The CDR3 loop reads CASSEALRSSGANVLTF. CDR3 DNA: TGTGCCAGCAGTGAAGCGCTTAGGAGCTCTGGGGCCAACGTCCTGACTTTC. The chain is built from TRBV6-1 and TRBJ2-6; D is ambiguous. V lost 0 bases, J lost 0 bases, and 9 bases lay in between. The germline V gene has CDR1 MNHNS and CDR2 SASEGT. The CDR3 extends over 17 amino acids.

The chain uses TRBV4-2 and TRBJ2-2, with a tentative D call TRBD1 (6 bases). Germline CDR1 is LGHNA and CDR2 is YNFKEQ. The CDR3 totals 17 residues. The ends were cut back, 1 base at V and 6 bases at J, with 18 bases in the middle. The CDR3 sequence is CASSQVGVPSGAGELFF. Here the CDR3 DNA reads TGTGCCAGCAGCCAAGTGGGGGTACCCTCAGGGGCCGGGGAGCTGTTTTTT.

This clone has just a few counts. Other DNA sequences from this sample encode an identical CDR3 as well. The DNA for the CDR3 is TGTGCCAGTCGAAGGGGCACTGAAGCTTTCTTT. Protein: CASRRGTEAFF. The chain is built from TRBV19 and TRBJ1-1; tentative D call: TRBD1 (5 bases). Germline-derived CDR1 and CDR2 are LNHDA and SQIVND (reference sequence). The CDR3 extends over 11 amino acids. The V end lost 8 bases, the J end lost 4 bases, and 8 bases lay between the germline ends.

J is TRBJ2-2 and V is TRBV3-1 (or the pseudogene TRBV3-2); 11 positions agree with TRBD1. With 7 bases clipped from V and 5 bases from J, the junction kept 3 bases outside the gene matches. The length of the CDR3 is 14 residues. Per the germline V gene, CDR1 is LGHDT and CDR2 is YNNKEL (reference sequence). The CDR3 DNA reads as TGTGCCAGCATCGGGACAGGGGGAACCGGGGAGCTGTTTTTT. Translating it yields CASIGTGGTGELFF.

V and J are TRBV5-1 and TRBJ2-2; perhaps TRBD1 as D (5 bases). CDR3 size: 15 residues. Trimming removed 4 bases at V and 4 bases at J, with 14 bases between. Looked up from germline, CDR1 is SGHRS and CDR2 is YFSETQ. The CDR3 protein is CASSPWGLGTGELFF. The CDR3 coding sequence is TGCGCCAGCAGCCCCTGGGGCCTGGGCACCGGGGAGCTGTTTTTT.

The chain is built from TRBV12-3 or TRBV12-4 and TRBJ2-5, with 9 bases identical to TRBD1. V was clipped by 3 bases and J by 7 bases; unmatched bases: 3. This CDR3 has 13 amino acids. DNA for the CDR3: TGTGCCAGCAGTTTCCCGGACAGGGGGACCCAGTACTTC. It codes for CASSFPDRGTQYF.

V gene TRBV5-1 combines with J gene TRBJ2-7; D is possibly TRBD2 (5 bases). This CDR3 comprises 13 residues. The V end lost 0 bases, the J end lost 4 bases, and 8 bases lay between the germline ends. Germline V gene sequence: CDR1 SGHRS, CDR2 YFSETQ. The CDR3 region has the DNA TGCGCCAGCAGCTTGGTCCCGGGATACGAGCAGTACTTC. Encoded protein: CASSLVPGYEQYF.

The rearrangement joins TRBV18 to TRBJ2-3, with D tentatively TRBD1 (5 bases). Germline values: CDR1 KGHSH, CDR2 LQKENI. V was pared by 2 bases and J by 0 bases, with 12 bases between. The CDR3 loop spans 16 amino acids. The CDR3 region is CASSPLTGASTDTQYF. Here the CDR3 DNA reads TGTGCCAGCTCACCATTAACAGGAGCCAGCACAGATACGCAGTATTTT.